One and the same sample provided the 15 T cell receptor beta chains below, sequenced in a study of blood T cell repertoires in COVID-19. Sequencing was performed with immunoSEQ multiplex PCR; in TCRdb, only in-frame clones are kept and a portion is missing. The sample lists 180,000 or so clones, roughly 86% occurring once. Sequencing was done on a sample of peripheral blood. All receptors derive from a man in his forties or fifties with active or convalescent COVID-19.

CDR3 DNA: TGTGCCACCAGCAGACCCCCCACCGGCAGGTGGTCCACTGAAGCTTTCTTT. Its protein is CATSRPPTGRWSTEAFF. This chain joins TRBV15 and TRBJ1-1; unclear D gene. Germline V gene data show CDR1 as LNHNV and CDR2 as YYDKDF (reference sequence). This CDR3 has 17 residues. With 2 bases removed from V and 4 bases from J, the gap between germline ends came to 20 bases.

This clone was seen more than once but under ten times. The chain links TRBV3-1 (or the pseudogene TRBV3-2) to TRBJ2-5; the match to TRBD2 covers 7 bases. With V trimmed by 1 base and J by 5 bases, 1 base remained unmatched. CDR3 length: 13 amino acids. Germline lookup yields CDR1 LGHDT and CDR2 YNNKEL (reference sequence). For the CDR3, the DNA is TGTGCCAGCAGCCAAGCCGGGGGGGAGACCCAGTACTTC. This gives the protein CASSQAGGETQYF.

The chain uses TRBV2 and TRBJ1-2; D gene uncertain. Trimming stripped 5 bases from V and 5 bases from J, with 9 bases between. The germline gives CDR1 SNHLY, CDR2 FYNNEI. CDR3 length: 12 amino acids. The CDR3 DNA sequence: TGTGCCAGCAGTCGGGAATTTTATGGCTACACCTTC. Its translation: CASSREFYGYTF.

The table lists this clone with a count of one. The J gene is TRBJ1-1, the V gene TRBV7-2, with D perhaps TRBD1 (5 bases). Germline CDR1 reads SGHTA; CDR2 reads FQGNSA. The CDR3 length is 14 residues. V dropped 1 base and J dropped 7 bases, with 13 bases sitting between them. The CDR3 DNA reads as TGTGCCAGCAGCTTAGAAGGGGCAGCGCTTGAAGCTTTCTTT. It specifies CASSLEGAALEAFF.

The chain joins TRBV4-1 to TRBJ1-2; unclear D gene. The germline gives CDR1 MGHRA, CDR2 YSYEKL. V lost 1 base and J 5 bases, leaving 5 bases between the germline ends. This CDR3 contains 12 residues. CDR3 DNA: TGCGCCAGCAGCCAAGTCGGGTATGGCTACACCTTC. It encodes CASSQVGYGYTF.

The genes are TRBV6-5 and TRBJ1-2; 7 nucleotides align to TRBD1. Germline CDR1 reads MNHEY; CDR2 reads SVGAGI. The V and J ends lost 5 bases and 4 bases, in that order; junction bases with no gene match: 4. The CDR3 loop spans 13 amino acids. CDR3 sequence reads: CASSPGQTYGYTF. The CDR3 nucleotides are TGTGCCAGCAGTCCGGGACAGACCTATGGCTACACCTTC.

The chain combines TRBV28 with TRBJ2-1; D is ambiguous. Trimming left V 7 bases short and J 3 bases short, with 13 bases between. CDR1 and CDR2 from the germline V gene are MDHEN and SYDVKM. The CDR3 runs 14 residues. In nucleotides, the CDR3 is TGTGCCAGCAATGGGTTGGAGAACTACAATGAGCAGTTCTTC. Amino acids: CASNGLENYNEQFF.

The rearrangement joins TRBV18 to TRBJ1-1, with D tentatively TRBD1 (6 bases). Germline values: CDR1 KGHSH, CDR2 LQKENI. CDR3 length equals 16 residues. Trimming cost V 3 bases and J 2 bases, with 16 bases left between them. The CDR3 coding sequence is TGTGCCAGCTCACCCCTCACGACAGGAACTAACACTGAAGCTTTCTTT. Its translation: CASSPLTTGTNTEAFF.

The chain is built from TRBV6-6 and TRBJ1-2, with D tentatively TRBD1 (5 bases). The germline gives CDR1 MNHNY, CDR2 SVGAGI (reference sequence). CDR3 length: 16 amino acids. Between the trimmed V and J ends, which lost 3 bases and 5 bases, there was a span of 19 bases. CDR3 nucleotide sequence: TGTGCCAGCAGTTATCTGGCCCAGGGTTTCGGATATGGCTACACCTTC. Amino acids: CASSYLAQGFGYGYTF.

The genes are TRBV6-2 or TRBV6-3 and TRBJ2-1, with a weak D call TRBD2 (5 bases). CDR1 is MNHEY and CDR2 is SVGEGT in the germline V gene. V lost 2 bases, J lost 0 bases, and 14 bases lay in between. This CDR3 is 17 amino acids long. This chain's CDR3 is CASSYNAGEYSYNEQFF. CDR3 sequence (DNA): TGTGCCAGCAGTTACAATGCGGGCGAATACTCCTACAATGAGCAGTTCTTC.

The V and J genes are TRBV30 and TRBJ1-2, with a possible D match to TRBD1 (6 bases). Trimming removed 7 bases at V and 5 bases at J, with 11 bases between. CDR3 length: 11 residues. Germline CDR1 and CDR2: GTSNPN and SVGIG (reference sequence). The CDR3 region is CASGTLYGYTF. For the CDR3, the DNA is TGTGCCTCCGGGACATTATATGGCTACACCTTC.

The V gene is TRBV5-4, the J gene TRBJ1-6, with 10 bases matching TRBD1. The CDR3 is made up of 15 amino acids. Germline CDR1 reads SGHNT; CDR2 reads YYREEE (reference sequence). Trimming at V came to 5 bases and at J to 4 bases, leaving 3 bases not matched to a gene. The DNA of the CDR3 is TGTGCCAGCAGTTCGGGACAGGGGTATAATTCACCCCTCCACTTT. This translates into CASSSGQGYNSPLHF.

This clone was detected once. CDR3 in DNA: TGTGCCACCCAAGGACAGGCAGGGCAAACGCAGTATTTT. This codes for CATQGQAGQTQYF. The chain is built from TRBV6-5 and TRBJ2-3, with 7 bases identical to TRBD1. Germline trimming cut 10 bases from V and 9 bases from J; bases unmatched to any gene: 13. Germline-derived CDR1 and CDR2 are MNHEY and SVGAGI. The CDR3 runs 13 residues.

The chain recombines TRBV7-6 with TRBJ2-1, with 7 bases lining up with TRBD1. The germline V gene encodes CDR1 SGHVS and CDR2 FNYEAQ. V trimming: 5 bases; J trimming: 5 bases; junction bases outside the gene matches: 3. This CDR3 spans 13 amino acids. The CDR3 loop reads CASSPGQHNEQFF. The CDR3 DNA reads TGTGCCAGCAGCCCGGGACAGCACAATGAGCAGTTCTTC.

The DNA for the CDR3 is TGTGCCAGCAGCCAGCAACCGGGACAGGGTGGGGAAAAACTGTTTTTT. It yields the protein CASSQQPGQGGEKLFF. The J gene is TRBJ1-4, the V gene TRBV4-2; 9 bases are shared with TRBD1. CDR1 is LGHNA and CDR2 is YNFKEQ in the germline V gene. The V gene end was trimmed by 3 bases and the J gene end by 8 bases; junction bases not matched to a gene: 10. CDR3 length equals 16 residues.